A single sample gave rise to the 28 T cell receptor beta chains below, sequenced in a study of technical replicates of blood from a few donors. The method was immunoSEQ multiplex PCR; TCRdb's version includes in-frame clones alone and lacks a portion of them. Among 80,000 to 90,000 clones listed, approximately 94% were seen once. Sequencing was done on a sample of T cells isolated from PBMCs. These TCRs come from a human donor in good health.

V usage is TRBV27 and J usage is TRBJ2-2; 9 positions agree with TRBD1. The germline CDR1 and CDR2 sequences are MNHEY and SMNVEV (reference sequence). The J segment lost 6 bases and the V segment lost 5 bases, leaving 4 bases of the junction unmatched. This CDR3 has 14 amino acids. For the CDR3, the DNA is TGTGCCAGCAGTATCGACAGGGGGGCCGGGGAGCTGTTTTTT. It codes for CASSIDRGAGELFF.

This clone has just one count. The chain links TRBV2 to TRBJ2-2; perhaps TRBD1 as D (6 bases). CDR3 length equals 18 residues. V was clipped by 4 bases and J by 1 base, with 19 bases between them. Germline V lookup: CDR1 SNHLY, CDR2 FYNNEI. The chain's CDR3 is CASSGWGRGIGNTGELFF. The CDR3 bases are TGTGCCAGCAGTGGGTGGGGCAGGGGTATCGGGAACACCGGGGAGCTGTTTTTT.

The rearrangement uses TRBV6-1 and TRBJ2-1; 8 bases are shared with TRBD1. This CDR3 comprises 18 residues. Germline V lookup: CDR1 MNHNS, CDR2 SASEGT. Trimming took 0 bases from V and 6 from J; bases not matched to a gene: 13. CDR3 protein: CASSEASGRGQGFNEQFF. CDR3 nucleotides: TGTGCCAGCAGTGAAGCGAGTGGACGCGGACAGGGCTTCAATGAGCAGTTCTTC.

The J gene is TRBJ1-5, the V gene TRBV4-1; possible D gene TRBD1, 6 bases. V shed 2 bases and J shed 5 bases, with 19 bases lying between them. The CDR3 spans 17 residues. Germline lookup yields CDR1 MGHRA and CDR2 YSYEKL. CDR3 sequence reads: CASSQRPGRTVDQPQHF. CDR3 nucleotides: TGCGCCAGCAGCCAACGTCCCGGTAGGACAGTCGATCAGCCCCAGCATTTT.

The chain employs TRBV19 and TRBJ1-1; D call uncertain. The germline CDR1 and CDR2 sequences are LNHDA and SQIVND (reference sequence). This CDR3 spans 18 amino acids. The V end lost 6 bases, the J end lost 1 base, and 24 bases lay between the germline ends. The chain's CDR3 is CASSRGLFRRMRNTEAFF. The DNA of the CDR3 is TGTGCCAGTAGCCGTGGACTTTTCCGCCGGATGAGGAACACTGAAGCTTTCTTT.

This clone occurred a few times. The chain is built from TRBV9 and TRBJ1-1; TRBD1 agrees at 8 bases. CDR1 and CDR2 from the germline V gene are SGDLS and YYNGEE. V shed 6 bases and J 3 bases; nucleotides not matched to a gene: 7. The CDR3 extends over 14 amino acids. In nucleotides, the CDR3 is TGTGCCAGCAAACCCCGGGACAGGCACACTGAAGCTTTCTTT. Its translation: CASKPRDRHTEAFF.

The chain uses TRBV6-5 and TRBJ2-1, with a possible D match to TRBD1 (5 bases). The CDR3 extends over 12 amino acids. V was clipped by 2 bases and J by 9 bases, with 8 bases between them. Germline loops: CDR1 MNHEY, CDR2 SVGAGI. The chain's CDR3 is CASSYGAGEQFF. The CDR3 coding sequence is TGTGCCAGCAGTTACGGGGCCGGTGAGCAGTTCTTC.

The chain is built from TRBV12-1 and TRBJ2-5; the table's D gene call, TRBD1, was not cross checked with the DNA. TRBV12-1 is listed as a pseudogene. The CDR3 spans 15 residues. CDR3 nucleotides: TGTGCCAGCAGCGATTCTTGGGACAGACCGAAGACCCAGTACTTC. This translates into CASSDSWDRPKTQYF.

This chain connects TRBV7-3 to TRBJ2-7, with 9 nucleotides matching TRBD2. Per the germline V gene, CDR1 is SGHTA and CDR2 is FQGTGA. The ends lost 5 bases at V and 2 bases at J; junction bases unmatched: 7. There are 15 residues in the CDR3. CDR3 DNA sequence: TGTGCCAGCAGCCCTGGACTAGCGAGAACCTACGAGCAGTACTTC. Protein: CASSPGLARTYEQYF.

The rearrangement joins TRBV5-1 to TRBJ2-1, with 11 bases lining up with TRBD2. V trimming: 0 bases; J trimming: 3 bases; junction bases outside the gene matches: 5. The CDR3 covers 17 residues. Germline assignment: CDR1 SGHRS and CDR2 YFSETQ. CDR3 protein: CASSLAGTSGSYNEQFF. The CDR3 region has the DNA TGCGCCAGCAGCTTGGCCGGAACTAGCGGGAGCTACAATGAGCAGTTCTTC.

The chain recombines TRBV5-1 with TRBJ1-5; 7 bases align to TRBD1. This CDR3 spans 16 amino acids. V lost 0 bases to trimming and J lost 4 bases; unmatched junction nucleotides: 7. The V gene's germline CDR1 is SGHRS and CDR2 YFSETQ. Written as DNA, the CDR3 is TGCGCCAGCAGCTTGGGGGACAGTCTCTCTAATCAGCCCCAGCATTTT. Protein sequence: CASSLGDSLSNQPQHF. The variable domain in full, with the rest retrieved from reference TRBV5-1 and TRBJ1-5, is KAGVTQTPRYLIKTRGQQVTLSCSPISGHRSVSWYQQTPGQGLQFLFEYFSETQRNKGNFPGRFSGRQFSNSRSEMNVSTLELGDSALYLCASSLGDSLSNQPQHFGDGTRLSIL.

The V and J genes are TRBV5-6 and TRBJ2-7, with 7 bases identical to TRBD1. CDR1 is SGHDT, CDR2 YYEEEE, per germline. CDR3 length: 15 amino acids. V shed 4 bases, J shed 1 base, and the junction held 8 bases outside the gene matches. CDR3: CASSPRQGISYEQYF. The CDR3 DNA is TGTGCCAGCAGCCCCCGACAGGGAATATCCTACGAGCAGTACTTC.

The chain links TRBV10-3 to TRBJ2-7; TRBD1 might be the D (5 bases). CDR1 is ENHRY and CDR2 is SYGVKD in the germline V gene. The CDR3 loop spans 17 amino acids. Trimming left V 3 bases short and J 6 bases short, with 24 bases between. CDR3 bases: TGTGCCATCAGTGATGAGTCGGTAGGGCAGGGCTCTCGCGAGCAGTACTTC. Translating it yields CAISDESVGQGSREQYF.

The CDR3 bases are TGCGCCAGCAGTCCCCGAGAAATAGCGGGGTACGAGCAGTACTTC. Translating it yields CASSPREIAGYEQYF. The chain joins TRBV10-2 to TRBJ2-7; 8 bases are shared with TRBD2. Germline-derived CDR1 and CDR2 are WSHSY and SAAADI. The CDR3 contains 15 residues. J gave up 4 bases and V 5 bases, and 10 bases lay outside the gene matches.

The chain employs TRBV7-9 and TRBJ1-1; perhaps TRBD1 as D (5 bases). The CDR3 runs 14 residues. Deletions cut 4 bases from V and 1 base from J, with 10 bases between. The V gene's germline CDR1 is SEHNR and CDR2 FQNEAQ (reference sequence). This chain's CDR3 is CASSSTQGNTEAFF. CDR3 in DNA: TGTGCCAGCAGCTCAACCCAGGGGAACACTGAAGCTTTCTTT.

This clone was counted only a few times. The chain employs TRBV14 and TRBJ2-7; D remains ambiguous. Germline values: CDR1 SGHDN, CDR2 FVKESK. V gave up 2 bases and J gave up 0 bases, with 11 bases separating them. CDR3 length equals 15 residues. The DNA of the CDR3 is TGTGCCAGCAGCCAAATATATGGCAGCTCCTACGAGCAGTACTTC. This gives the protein CASSQIYGSSYEQYF.

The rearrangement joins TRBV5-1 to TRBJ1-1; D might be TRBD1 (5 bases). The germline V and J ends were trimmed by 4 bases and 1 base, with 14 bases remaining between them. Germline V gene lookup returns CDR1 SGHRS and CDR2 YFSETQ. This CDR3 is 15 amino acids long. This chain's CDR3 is CASSGTWQGNTEAFF. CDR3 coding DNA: TGCGCCAGCAGCGGAACCTGGCAGGGGAACACTGAAGCTTTCTTT.

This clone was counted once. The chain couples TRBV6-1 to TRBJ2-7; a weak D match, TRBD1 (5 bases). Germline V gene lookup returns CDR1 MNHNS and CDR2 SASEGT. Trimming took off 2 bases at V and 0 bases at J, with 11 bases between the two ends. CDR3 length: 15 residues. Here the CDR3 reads CASSEWGGSSYEQYF. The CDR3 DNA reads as TGTGCCAGCAGTGAATGGGGCGGTTCCTCCTACGAGCAGTACTTC.

Written as DNA, the CDR3 is TGCAGCGTACGCGGGGAAAGCACAGATACGCAGTATTTT. Translating gives CSVRGESTDTQYF. V is TRBV29-1 and J is TRBJ2-3, with D tentatively TRBD2 (6 bases). The CDR3 runs 13 residues. The germline V gene has CDR1 SQVTM and CDR2 ANQGSEA. V lost 6 bases and J 0 bases, leaving 10 bases between the germline ends.

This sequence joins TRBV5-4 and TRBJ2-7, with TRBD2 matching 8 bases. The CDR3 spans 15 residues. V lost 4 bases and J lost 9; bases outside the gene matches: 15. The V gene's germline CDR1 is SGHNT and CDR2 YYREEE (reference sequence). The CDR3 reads CASSPTLNSGVVQYF. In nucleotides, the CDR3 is TGTGCCAGCAGCCCTACCCTGAATAGCGGGGTAGTGCAGTACTTC.

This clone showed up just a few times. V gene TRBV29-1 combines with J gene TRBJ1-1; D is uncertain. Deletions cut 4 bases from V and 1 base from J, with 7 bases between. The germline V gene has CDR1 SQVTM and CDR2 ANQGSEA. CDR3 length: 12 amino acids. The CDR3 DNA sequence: TGCAGCGTTGGATTGAGGAACACTGAAGCTTTCTTT. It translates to CSVGLRNTEAFF.

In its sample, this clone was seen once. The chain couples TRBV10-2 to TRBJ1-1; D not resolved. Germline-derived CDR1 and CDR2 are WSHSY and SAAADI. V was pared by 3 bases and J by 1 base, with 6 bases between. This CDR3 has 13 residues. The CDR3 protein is CASSDSGNTEAFF. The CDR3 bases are TGCGCCAGCAGTGATTCGGGGAACACTGAAGCTTTCTTT.

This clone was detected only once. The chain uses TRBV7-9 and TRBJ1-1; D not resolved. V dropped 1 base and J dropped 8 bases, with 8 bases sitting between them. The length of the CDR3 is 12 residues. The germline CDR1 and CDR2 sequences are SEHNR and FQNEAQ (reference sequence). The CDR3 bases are TGTGCCAGCAGCTTAGGAGGGTTAGAAGCTTTCTTT. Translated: CASSLGGLEAFF.

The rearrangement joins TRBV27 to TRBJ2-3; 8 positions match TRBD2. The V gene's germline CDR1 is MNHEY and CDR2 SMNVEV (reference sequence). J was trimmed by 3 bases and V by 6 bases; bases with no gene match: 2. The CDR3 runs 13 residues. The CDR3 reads CASRAGGTDTQYF. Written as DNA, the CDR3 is TGTGCCAGCAGGGCGGGGGGTACAGATACGCAGTATTTT.

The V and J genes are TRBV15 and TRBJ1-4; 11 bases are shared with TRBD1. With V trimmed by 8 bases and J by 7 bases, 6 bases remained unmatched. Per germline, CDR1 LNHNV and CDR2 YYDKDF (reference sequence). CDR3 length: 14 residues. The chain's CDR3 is CATLDRGRIEKLFF. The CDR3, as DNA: TGTGCCACCCTGGACAGGGGGCGTATTGAAAAACTGTTTTTT.

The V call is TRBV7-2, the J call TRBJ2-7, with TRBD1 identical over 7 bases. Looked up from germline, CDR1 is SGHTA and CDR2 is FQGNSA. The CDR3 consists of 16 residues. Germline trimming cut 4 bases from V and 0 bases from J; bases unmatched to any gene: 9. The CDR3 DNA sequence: TGTGCCAGCAGCTCTTGGGACAGTTTGAGCTCCTACGAGCAGTACTTC. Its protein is CASSSWDSLSSYEQYF.

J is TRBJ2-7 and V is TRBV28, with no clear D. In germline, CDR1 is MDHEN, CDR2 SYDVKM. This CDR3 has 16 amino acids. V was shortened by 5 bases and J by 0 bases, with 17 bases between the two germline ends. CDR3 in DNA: TGTGCCAGCAGTCCTAATCAGGCCGGCAGCTCCTACGAGCAGTACTTC. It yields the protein CASSPNQAGSSYEQYF.

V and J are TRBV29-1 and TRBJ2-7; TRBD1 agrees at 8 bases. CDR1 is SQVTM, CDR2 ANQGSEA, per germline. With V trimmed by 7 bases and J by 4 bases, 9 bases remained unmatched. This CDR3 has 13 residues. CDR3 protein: CSAIAQGVYEQYF. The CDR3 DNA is TGCAGCGCCATAGCACAGGGGGTGTACGAGCAGTACTTC.